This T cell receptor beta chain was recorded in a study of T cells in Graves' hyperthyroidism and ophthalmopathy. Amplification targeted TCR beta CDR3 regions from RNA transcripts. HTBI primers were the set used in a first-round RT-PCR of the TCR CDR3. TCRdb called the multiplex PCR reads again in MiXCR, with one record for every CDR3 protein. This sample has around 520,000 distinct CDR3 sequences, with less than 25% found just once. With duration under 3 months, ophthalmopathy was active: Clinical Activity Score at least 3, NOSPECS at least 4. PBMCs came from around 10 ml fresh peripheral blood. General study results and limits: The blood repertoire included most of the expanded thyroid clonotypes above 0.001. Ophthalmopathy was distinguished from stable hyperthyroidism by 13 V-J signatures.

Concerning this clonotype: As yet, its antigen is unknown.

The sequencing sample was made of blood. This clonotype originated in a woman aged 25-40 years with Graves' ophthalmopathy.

The CDR3 bases are TGCAGTGCCGCTTCTGGGACACAGGGGTGGAGGCAGCCCCAGCATTTT. This sequence encodes CSAASGTQGWRQPQHF. The chain employs TRBV20-1 and TRBJ1-5; TRBD1 aligns across 7 bases. From germline, CDR1 is DFQATT and CDR2 SNEGSKA (reference sequence). The CDR3 has 16 amino acids. The junction had 18 bases not matched to a gene; V was cut back by 6 bases and J by 7 bases.